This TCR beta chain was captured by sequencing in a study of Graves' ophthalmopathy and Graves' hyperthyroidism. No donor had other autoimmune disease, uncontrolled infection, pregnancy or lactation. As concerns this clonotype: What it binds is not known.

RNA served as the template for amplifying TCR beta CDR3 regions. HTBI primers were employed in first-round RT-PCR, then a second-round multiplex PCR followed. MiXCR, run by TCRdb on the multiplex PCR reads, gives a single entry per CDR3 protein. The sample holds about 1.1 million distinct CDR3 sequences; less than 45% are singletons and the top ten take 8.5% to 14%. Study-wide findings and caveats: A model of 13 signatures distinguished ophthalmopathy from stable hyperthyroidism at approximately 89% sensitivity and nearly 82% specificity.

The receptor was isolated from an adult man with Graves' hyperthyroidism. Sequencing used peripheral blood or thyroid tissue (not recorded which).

The DNA of the CDR3 is TGTGCCAGCAGTGAAACATTCGAGGGGTTCCACGAGCAGTACTTC. Amino acids: CASSETFEGFHEQYF. J is TRBJ2-7 and V is TRBV6-1; possibly TRBD1 or TRBD2 for D (5 bases each). Germline V gene data show CDR1 as MNHNS and CDR2 as SASEGT. V was cut by 2 bases and J by 5 bases, with 16 bases left in between. The CDR3 totals 15 residues.